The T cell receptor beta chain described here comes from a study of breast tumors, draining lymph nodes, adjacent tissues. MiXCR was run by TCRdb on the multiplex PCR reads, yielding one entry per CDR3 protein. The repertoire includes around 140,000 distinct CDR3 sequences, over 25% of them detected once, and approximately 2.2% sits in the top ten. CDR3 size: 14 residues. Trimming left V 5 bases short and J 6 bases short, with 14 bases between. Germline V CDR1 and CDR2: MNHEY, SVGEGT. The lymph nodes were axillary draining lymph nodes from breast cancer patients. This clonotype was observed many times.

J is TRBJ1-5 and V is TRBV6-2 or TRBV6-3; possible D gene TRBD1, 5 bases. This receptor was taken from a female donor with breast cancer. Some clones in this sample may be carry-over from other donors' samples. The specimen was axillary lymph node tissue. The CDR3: CASSGTLPSQPQHF. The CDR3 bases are TGTGCCAGCAGTGGGACTCTACCCTCTCAGCCCCAGCATTTT.